The TCR beta chain described here comes from a study of blood T cell repertoires in COVID-19. Sequenced by immunoSEQ multiplex PCR; TCRdb stores in-frame clones only, minus some. The table lists about 40,000 clones, 75% to 90% of them singletons. The CDR3 loop spans 16 amino acids. From germline, CDR1 is SGDLS and CDR2 YYNGEE. The V and J ends lost 3 bases and 2 bases, in that order; junction bases with no gene match: 7. This chain links TRBV9 with TRBJ2-5, with 10 bases aligning to TRBD2. This receptor was obtained from a woman in her 70s with acute or convalescent COVID-19. The sequencing sample was made of peripheral blood. The CDR3 protein is CASSERLAGGQETQYF. The CDR3 bases are TGTGCCAGCAGCGAGAGATTAGCGGGGGGACAAGAGACCCAGTACTTC. Variable domain in full (rest from reference TRBV9 and TRBJ2-5): DSGVTQTPKHLITATGQRVTLRCSPRSGDLSVYWYQQSLDQGLQFLIQYYNGEERAKGNILERFSAQQFPDLHSELNLSSLELGDSALYFCASSERLAGGQETQYFGPGTRLLVL.